Below, 23 T cell receptor beta chains from the same sample are listed, as sequenced in a study of cytomegalovirus exposure and HLA in healthy donors. The PCR was carried out with 60 Vbeta primers and 13 Jbeta primers. Measured with immunoSEQ multiplex PCR; TCRdb has only the in-frame clones, and not every one. The sample lists around 54,000 clones, 60% to 85% occurring once. Sequencing used PBMCs. These receptors all stem from a man aged 25-40 years in good health and CMV-seropositive.

The J gene is TRBJ2-4, the V gene TRBV19; D not resolved. Germline V gene sequence: CDR1 LNHDA, CDR2 SQIVND (reference sequence). This CDR3 contains 15 residues. Deletions cut 4 bases from V and 0 bases from J, with 10 bases between. CDR3 sequence reads: CASSKSFTAKNIQYF. DNA of the CDR3: TGTGCCAGTAGTAAGAGTTTTACAGCCAAAAACATTCAGTACTTC.

This clone was detected a few times. The V call is TRBV5-1, the J call TRBJ2-1; D gene ambiguous. Germline CDR1 SGHRS, CDR2 YFSETQ. Trimming left V 0 bases short and J 5 bases short, with 6 bases between. The CDR3 is made up of 13 amino acids. The CDR3 coding sequence is TGCGCCAGCAGCTTGGGACTGAACAATGAGCAGTTCTTC. The encoded protein is CASSLGLNNEQFF.

The V call is TRBV28, the J call TRBJ1-1; D remains unclear. The CDR3 is 14 amino acids. Between the trimmed V and J ends, which lost 8 bases and 3 bases, there was a span of 16 bases. The germline gives CDR1 MDHEN, CDR2 SYDVKM. CDR3: CASGPGTAHTEAFF. The CDR3 DNA reads TGTGCCAGCGGGCCCGGTACGGCACACACTGAAGCTTTCTTT. Drawing the rest from reference TRBV28 and TRBJ1-1, the complete variable domain is DVKVTQSSRYLVKRTGEKVFLECVQDMDHENMFWYRQDPGLGLRLIYFSYDVKMKEKGDIPEGYSVSREKKERFSLILESASTNQTSMYLCASGPGTAHTEAFFGQGTRLTVV.

This clone was detected only once. V gene TRBV27 combines with J gene TRBJ1-1, with a possible D match to TRBD1 (6 bases). CDR1 and CDR2 from the germline V gene are MNHEY and SMNVEV (reference sequence). The CDR3 is 13 residues long. V was cut by 5 bases and J by 8 bases, with 15 bases left in between. For the CDR3, the DNA is TGTGCCAGCAGTCCACAGGGCCCTCGGGAAGCTTTCTTT. Its translation: CASSPQGPREAFF.

This rearrangement joins TRBV6-1 to TRBJ1-1; perhaps TRBD1 as D (6 bases). This CDR3 is 15 amino acids long. V was cut by 6 bases and J by 1 base, with 15 bases left in between. CDR1 is MNHNS, CDR2 SASEGT, per germline. The CDR3 nucleotides read TGTGCCAGCAGCACAGGGATTTGGCAGAACACTGAAGCTTTCTTT. It yields the protein CASSTGIWQNTEAFF.

The chain recombines TRBV15 with TRBJ2-6; unclear D gene. V shed 0 bases and J shed 1 base, with 10 bases lying between them. Looked up from germline, CDR1 is LNHNV and CDR2 is YYDKDF (reference sequence). This CDR3 region has 17 residues. The CDR3 region is CATSRDPIGSGANVLTF. CDR3 bases: TGTGCCACCAGCAGAGATCCGATCGGTTCTGGGGCCAACGTCCTGACTTTC.

The chain has TRBV5-1 and TRBJ1-4; possibly TRBD1 for D (6 bases). CDR1 SGHRS and CDR2 YFSETQ come from the germline V gene. Between the trimmed V and J ends, which lost 3 bases and 3 bases, there was a span of 12 bases. The CDR3 totals 15 residues. DNA of the CDR3: TGCGCCAGCAGCTCCTCAGGGGATCCTAATGAAAAACTGTTTTTT. This encodes CASSSSGDPNEKLFF. Drawing the rest from reference TRBV5-1 and TRBJ1-4, the complete variable domain is KAGVTQTPRYLIKTRGQQVTLSCSPISGHRSVSWYQQTPGQGLQFLFEYFSETQRNKGNFPGRFSGRQFSNSRSEMNVSTLELGDSALYLCASSSSGDPNEKLFFGSGTQLSVL.

The table lists this clone with a count of one. V is TRBV7-6 and J is TRBJ1-1; perhaps TRBD1 as D (6 bases). Germline CDR1 and CDR2: SGHVS and FNYEAQ. The CDR3 spans 17 residues. V was pared by 2 bases and J by 1 base, with 17 bases between. The CDR3 region is CASSLTRGTPENTEAFF. CDR3 DNA: TGTGCCAGCAGCTTAACCAGAGGGACACCCGAGAACACTGAAGCTTTCTTT.

The chain is built from TRBV27 and TRBJ1-4; possibly TRBD1 for D (6 bases). V gave up 1 base and J gave up 6 bases, with 15 bases separating them. The CDR3 consists of 16 residues. Germline CDR1 and CDR2: MNHEY and SMNVEV (reference sequence). In DNA, the CDR3 is TGTGCCAGCAGTTTATACCAACAGGGTCCCTATGAAAAACTGTTTTTT. It encodes CASSLYQQGPYEKLFF.

The chain uses TRBV28 and TRBJ2-7; 8 bases are shared with TRBD2. This CDR3 spans 15 amino acids. J was trimmed by 2 bases and V by 3 bases; bases with no gene match: 6. Germline CDR1 is MDHEN and CDR2 is SYDVKM. The CDR3 loop reads CASSFTGGPTYEQYF. CDR3 nucleotide sequence: TGTGCCAGCAGTTTTACGGGGGGGCCGACCTACGAGCAGTACTTC.

This clone appeared a few times. The J gene is TRBJ2-3, the V gene TRBV4-1; 7 positions match TRBD1. V shed 3 bases, J shed 0 bases, and the junction held 12 bases outside the gene matches. The CDR3 sequence is 18 residues long. From germline, CDR1 is MGHRA and CDR2 YSYEKL. This CDR3 reads CASSQTPGQFSSTDTQYF. In DNA form, the CDR3 reads TGCGCCAGCAGCCAGACACCGGGACAGTTCTCTAGCACAGATACGCAGTATTTT.

CDR3 sequence: CASSPDRGSGELFF. The DNA for the CDR3 is TGTGCCAGCAGCCCGGACAGGGGGTCCGGGGAGCTGTTTTTT. The J gene is TRBJ2-2, the V gene TRBV7-3, with TRBD1 matching over 10 bases. The V gene's germline CDR1 is SGHTA and CDR2 FQGTGA. The CDR3 sequence is 14 residues long. The junction had 3 bases not matched to a gene; V was cut back by 5 bases and J by 6 bases.

This clone was picked up a small number of times. This rearrangement joins TRBV7-9 to TRBJ2-1; D is undetermined. Germline V gene sequence: CDR1 SEHNR, CDR2 FQNEAQ (reference sequence). The CDR3 consists of 11 residues. V lost 6 bases and J lost 8, with 8 bases in between. This chain's CDR3 is CASSPRYEQFF. The CDR3 DNA reads as TGTGCCAGCAGTCCCAGGTATGAGCAGTTCTTC.

This clone was seen more than once but under ten times. The chain links TRBV19 to TRBJ2-6; 7 bases line up with TRBD2. CDR1 and CDR2 (germline): LNHDA, SQIVND (reference sequence). CDR3 size: 15 residues. V lost 9 bases to trimming and J lost 2 bases; unmatched junction nucleotides: 7. The CDR3 reads CASGPSGAGANVLTF. The DNA for the CDR3 is TGTGCCAGCGGTCCCAGCGGGGCTGGGGCCAACGTCCTGACTTTC.

The chain employs TRBV5-5 and TRBJ1-1; D gene uncertain. The germline V gene encodes CDR1 SGHKS and CDR2 YYEKEE (reference sequence). V lost 4 bases to trimming and J lost 6 bases, with 19 bases between them. This CDR3 has 15 amino acids. CDR3 nucleotides: TGTGCCAGCAGCCCGGCGGTAGCACGGTACGCTGAAGCTTTCTTT. It translates to CASSPAVARYAEAFF.

The chain uses TRBV30 and TRBJ1-1; D is undetermined. The CDR3 loop spans 12 amino acids. Trimming stripped 4 bases from V and 1 base from J, with 7 bases between. CDR1 is GTSNPN, CDR2 SVGIG, per germline (reference sequence). Written as DNA, the CDR3 is TGTGCCTGGAACGACAAGAACACTGAAGCTTTCTTT. Its protein is CAWNDKNTEAFF.

The chain uses TRBV5-8 and TRBJ2-1; possible D gene TRBD1, 6 bases. Germline CDR1 reads SGHTS; CDR2 reads YDEGEE. The CDR3 covers 14 residues. V lost 4 bases and J 5 bases, leaving 13 bases between the germline ends. The CDR3 DNA reads as TGTGCCAGCAGCGGTTGGGGGCGGGACAATGAGCAGTTCTTC. It specifies CASSGWGRDNEQFF.

V is TRBV29-1 and J is TRBJ1-4; 8 bases match TRBD1. The V gene end was trimmed by 6 bases and the J gene end by 7 bases; junction bases not matched to a gene: 7. Germline V lookup: CDR1 SQVTM, CDR2 ANQGSEA. CDR3 length equals 13 residues. The CDR3 sequence is CSVLTGVVEKLFF. The CDR3 coding sequence is TGCAGCGTACTGACAGGGGTGGTTGAAAAACTGTTTTTT.

This chain connects TRBV5-8 to TRBJ2-4; D gene unclear. Trimming left V 1 base short and J 10 bases short, with 12 bases between. This CDR3 spans 13 amino acids. Per germline, CDR1 SGHTS and CDR2 YDEGEE. The CDR3, as DNA: TGTGCCAGCAGCTTGACTGGGCTGGAAATTCAGTACTTC. Translated: CASSLTGLEIQYF.

The rearrangement links TRBV5-4 to TRBJ2-1; 7 bases agree with TRBD2. The V gene's germline CDR1 is SGHNT and CDR2 YYREEE (reference sequence). The CDR3 extends over 12 amino acids. Losses at the gene ends were 3 bases for V and 9 bases for J; bases not matched to a gene: 3. This chain's CDR3 is CASSSGGPEQFF. The CDR3 region has the DNA TGTGCCAGCAGCTCGGGGGGACCTGAGCAGTTCTTC.

The chain has TRBV6-5 and TRBJ2-5; weak D call: TRBD2 (5 bases). Germline V CDR1 and CDR2: MNHEY, SVGAGI. This CDR3 comprises 14 residues. V was pared by 6 bases and J by 1 base, with 12 bases between. The CDR3, as DNA: TGTGCCAGCAGGGGTTTAGCGTCCCAAGAGACCCAGTACTTC. It encodes CASRGLASQETQYF.

This chain connects TRBV28 to TRBJ2-5, with D possibly being TRBD1 (5 bases). CDR1 is MDHEN and CDR2 is SYDVKM in the germline V gene. The CDR3 consists of 14 residues. The ends were cut back, 3 bases at V and 5 bases at J, with 13 bases in the middle. The CDR3 spells CASSFRQNGETQYF. Here the CDR3 DNA reads TGTGCCAGCAGTTTCCGACAGAATGGGGAGACCCAGTACTTC.

This clone was seen only a few times. The V gene is TRBV10-3, the J gene TRBJ2-3, with D perhaps TRBD1 (5 bases). The ends were cut back, 6 bases at V and 2 bases at J, with 12 bases in the middle. The CDR3 runs 14 residues. The germline V gene encodes CDR1 ENHRY and CDR2 SYGVKD. The CDR3 DNA follows: TGTGCCATCAGGTCGACAGAAAACACAGATACGCAGTATTTT. As protein: CAIRSTENTDTQYF.